One T cell receptor (beta chain) is described in this entry. Its antigen is unknown. These data belong to a study of cytomegalovirus exposure and HLA in healthy donors. The CDR3 runs to 16 residues. The J segment lost 4 bases and the V segment lost 1 base, leaving 8 bases of the junction unmatched. Germline V CDR1 and CDR2: SGHRS, YFSETQ. Nominal health characterized the donors when sampled, though unrecorded immune exposures were likely. Study-wide points: In a later analysis, donors in an Asian-associated ancestry cluster reportedly had fewer N-insertions in productive TCRs than the cohort mean. Researchers reportedly found TCR beta sequences accurately predicted most subjects' HLA-A and HLA-B alleles.

Vbeta (60) and Jbeta (13) primers were used in the PCR. TCRdb's copy holds only in-frame clones and misses some; the assay was immunoSEQ multiplex PCR. The data contain some 130,000 clones, 78% of them singletons. The origin of this receptor is a woman between 18 and 30 years old in good health and CMV-seronegative. The sample consisted of PBMCs. V is TRBV5-1 and J is TRBJ2-3; 8 nucleotides match TRBD2. CDR3 coding DNA: TGCGCCAGCAGCTTGCGGAAGCGGGAGTCCCCAGATACGCAGTATTTT. Encoded protein: CASSLRKRESPDTQYF.